The clone carrying this TCR beta chain appeared a few times. What it recognizes is unknown. Primed by a sample-barcoded 5' primer and a J-beta primer mix, a second PCR proceeded for roughly 6 to 12 cycles. TCRdb independently ran MiXCR on the 5' RACE reads; one entry per CDR3 protein. The sample carries about 640,000 distinct CDR3 sequences, 58% recorded once. This sample was included in a study of blood T cells in healthy people across ages. Regarding the study as a whole: Unsorted PBMCs ruled out conclusive naive versus antigen-experienced comparison.

Healthy Caucasian individuals from Russia aged about 6 to 90 served as donors. The CDR3 is 18 residues long. CDR1 is SQVTM, CDR2 ANQGSEA, per germline. The V and J ends lost 0 bases and 7 bases, in that order; junction bases with no gene match: 10. The sequenced sample was blood. This sequence originates from a man between 60 and 70 years old in good health. This chain connects TRBV29-1 to TRBJ2-1; TRBD2 aligns across 15 bases. CDR3 coding DNA: TGCAGCGTTGAAGATGGACTAGCGGGGGGGGTTGATTGGAATGAGCAGTTCTTC. Amino acid sequence: CSVEDGLAGGVDWNEQFF.